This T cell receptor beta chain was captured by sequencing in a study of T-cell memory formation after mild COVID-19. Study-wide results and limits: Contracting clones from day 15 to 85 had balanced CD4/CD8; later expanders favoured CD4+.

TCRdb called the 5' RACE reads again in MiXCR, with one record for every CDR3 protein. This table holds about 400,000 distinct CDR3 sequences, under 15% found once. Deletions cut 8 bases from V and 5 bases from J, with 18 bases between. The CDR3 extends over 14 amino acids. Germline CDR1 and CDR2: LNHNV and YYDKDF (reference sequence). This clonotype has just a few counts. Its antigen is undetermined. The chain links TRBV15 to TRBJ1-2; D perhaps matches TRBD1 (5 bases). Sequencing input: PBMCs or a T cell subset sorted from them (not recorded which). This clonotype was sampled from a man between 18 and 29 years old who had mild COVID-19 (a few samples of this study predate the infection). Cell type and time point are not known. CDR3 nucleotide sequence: TGTGCCACCCAAAGGGAAGGGGATATATATGGCTACACCTTC. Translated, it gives CATQREGDIYGYTF.